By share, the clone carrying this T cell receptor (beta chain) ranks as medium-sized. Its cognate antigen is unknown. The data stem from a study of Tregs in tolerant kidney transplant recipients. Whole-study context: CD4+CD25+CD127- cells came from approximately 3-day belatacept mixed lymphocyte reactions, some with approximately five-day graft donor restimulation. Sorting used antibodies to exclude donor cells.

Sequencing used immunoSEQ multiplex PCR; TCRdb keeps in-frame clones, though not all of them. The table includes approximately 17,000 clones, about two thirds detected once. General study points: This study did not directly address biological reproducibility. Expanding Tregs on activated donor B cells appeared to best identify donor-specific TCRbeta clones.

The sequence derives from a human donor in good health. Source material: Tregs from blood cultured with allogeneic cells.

CDR3 nucleotide sequence: TGTGCCAGTAAAACCCCGGGACACTACACAGATACGCAGTATTTT. Translating gives CASKTPGHYTDTQYF. The genes are TRBV28 and TRBJ2-3; D perhaps matches TRBD1 (6 bases). The CDR3 covers 15 residues. Between the trimmed V and J ends, which lost 9 bases and 2 bases, there was a span of 18 bases. In germline, CDR1 is MDHEN, CDR2 SYDVKM.